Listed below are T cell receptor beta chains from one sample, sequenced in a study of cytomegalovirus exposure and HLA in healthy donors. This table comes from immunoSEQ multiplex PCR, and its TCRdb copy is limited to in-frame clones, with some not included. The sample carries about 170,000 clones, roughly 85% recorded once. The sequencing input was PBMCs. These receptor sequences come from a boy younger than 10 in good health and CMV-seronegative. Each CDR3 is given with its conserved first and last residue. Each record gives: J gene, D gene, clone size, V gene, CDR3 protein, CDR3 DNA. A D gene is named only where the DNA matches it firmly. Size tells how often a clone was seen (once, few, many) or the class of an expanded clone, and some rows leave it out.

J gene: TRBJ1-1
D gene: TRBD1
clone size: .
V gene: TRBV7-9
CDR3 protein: CASSLGQGGDTEAFF
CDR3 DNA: TGTGCCAGCAGCCTAGGACAGGGTGGCGACACTGAAGCTTTCTTT

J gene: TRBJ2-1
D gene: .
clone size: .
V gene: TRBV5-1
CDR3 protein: CASSFLQGSDNEQFF
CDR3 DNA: TGCGCCAGCAGCTTTCTACAGGGCTCCGACAATGAGCAGTTCTTC

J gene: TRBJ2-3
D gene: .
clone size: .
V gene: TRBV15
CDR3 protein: CATSRDRFRGSAGRNTDTQYF
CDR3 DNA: TGTGCCACCAGCAGAGATCGATTCAGGGGGTCGGCGGGAAGGAACACAGATACGCAGTATTTT

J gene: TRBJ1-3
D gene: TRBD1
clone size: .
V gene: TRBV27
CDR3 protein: CASSIQGFGNTIYF
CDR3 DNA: TGTGCCAGCAGTATACAGGGGTTCGGAAACACCATATATTTT

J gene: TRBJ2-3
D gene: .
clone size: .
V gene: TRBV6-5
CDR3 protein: CASSYNRGALTDTQYF
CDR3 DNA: TGTGCCAGCAGTTACAACCGGGGGGCTCTCACAGATACGCAGTATTTT

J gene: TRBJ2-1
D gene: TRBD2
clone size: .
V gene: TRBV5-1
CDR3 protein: CASSPLLAGPSYNEQFF
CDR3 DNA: TGCGCCAGCAGCCCCCTGTTAGCGGGACCCTCCTACAATGAGCAGTTCTTC

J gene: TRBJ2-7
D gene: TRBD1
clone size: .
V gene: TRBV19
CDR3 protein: CASSRDRATYEQYF
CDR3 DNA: TGTGCCAGTAGCCGGGACAGAGCGACCTACGAGCAGTACTTC

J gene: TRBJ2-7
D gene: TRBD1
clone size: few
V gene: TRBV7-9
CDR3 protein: CASSGQGEPPYEQYF
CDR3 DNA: TGTGCCAGCAGCGGACAGGGGGAGCCTCCCTACGAGCAGTACTTC

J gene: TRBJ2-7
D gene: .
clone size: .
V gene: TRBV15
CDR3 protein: CATSRGQGTYEQYF
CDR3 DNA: TGTGCCACCAGCAGGGGTCAGGGGACCTACGAGCAGTACTTC

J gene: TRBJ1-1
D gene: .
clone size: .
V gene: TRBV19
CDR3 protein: CAPAGDEAFF
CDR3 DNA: TGTGCCCCTGCAGGGGATGAAGCTTTCTTT

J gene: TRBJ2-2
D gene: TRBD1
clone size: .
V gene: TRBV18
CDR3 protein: CASSPTGARTGELFF
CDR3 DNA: TGTGCCAGCTCACCAACAGGGGCACGGACCGGGGAGCTGTTTTTT

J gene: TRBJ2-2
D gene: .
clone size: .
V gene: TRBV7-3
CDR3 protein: CASSLWGLGGTGELFF
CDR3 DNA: TGTGCCAGCAGCTTATGGGGCCTAGGGGGAACCGGGGAGCTGTTTTTT

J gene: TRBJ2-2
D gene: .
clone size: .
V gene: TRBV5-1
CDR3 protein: CASSLDSTGELFF
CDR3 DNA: TGCGCCAGCAGCCTGGACAGCACCGGGGAGCTGTTTTTT

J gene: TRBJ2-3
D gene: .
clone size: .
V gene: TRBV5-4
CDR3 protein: CASSFSSKGTSTDTQYF
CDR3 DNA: TGTGCCAGCAGCTTTAGTAGTAAGGGGACTAGCACAGATACGCAGTATTTT

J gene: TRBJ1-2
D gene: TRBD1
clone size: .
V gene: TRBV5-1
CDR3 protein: CASSLALGTGFYGYTF
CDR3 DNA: TGCGCCAGCAGCTTGGCTTTGGGGACAGGGTTCTATGGCTACACCTTC

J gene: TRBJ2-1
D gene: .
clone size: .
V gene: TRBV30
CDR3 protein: CAWSGGGGFEQFF
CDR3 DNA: TGTGCCTGGAGTGGGGGTGGAGGGTTCGAGCAGTTCTTC

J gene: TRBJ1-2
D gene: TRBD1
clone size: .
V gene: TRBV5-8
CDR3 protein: CASSPGQGNYGYTF
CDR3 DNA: TGTGCCAGCAGCCCGGGACAGGGGAACTATGGCTACACCTTC

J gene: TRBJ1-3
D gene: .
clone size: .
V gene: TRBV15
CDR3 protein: CATSSDSFSGNTIYF
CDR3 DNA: TGTGCCACCAGCTCCGACAGCTTCTCTGGAAACACCATATATTTT

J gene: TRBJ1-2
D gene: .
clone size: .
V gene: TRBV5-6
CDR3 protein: CASSADTLDYGYTF
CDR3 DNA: TGTGCCAGCAGCGCAGACACTCTTGACTATGGCTACACCTTC

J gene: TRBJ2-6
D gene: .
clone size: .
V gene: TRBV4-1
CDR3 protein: CASAGSGANVLTF
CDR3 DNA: TGCGCCAGCGCAGGCTCTGGGGCCAACGTCCTGACTTTC

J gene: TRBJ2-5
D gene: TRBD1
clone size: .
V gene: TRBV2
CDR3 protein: CASRYRGEETQYF
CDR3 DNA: TGTGCCAGCAGATACAGGGGAGAAGAGACCCAGTACTTC

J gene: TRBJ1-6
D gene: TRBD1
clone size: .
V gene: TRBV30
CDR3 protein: CAWRTATGTLHF
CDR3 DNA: TGTGCCTGGAGGACTGCGACAGGGACCCTCCACTTT

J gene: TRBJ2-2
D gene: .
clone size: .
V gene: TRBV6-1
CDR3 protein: CASSAQGRLTGELFF
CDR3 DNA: TGTGCCAGCAGTGCCCAGGGGCGGTTGACCGGGGAGCTGTTTTTT

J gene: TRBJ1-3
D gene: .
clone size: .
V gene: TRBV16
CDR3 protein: CASSHRSSGNTIYF
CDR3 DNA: TGTGCCAGCAGCCACCGTAGCTCTGGAAACACCATATATTTT

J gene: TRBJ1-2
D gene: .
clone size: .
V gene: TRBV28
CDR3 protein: CASSLWGRAYGYTF
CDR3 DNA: TGTGCCAGCAGTTTATGGGGCAGAGCCTATGGCTACACCTTC

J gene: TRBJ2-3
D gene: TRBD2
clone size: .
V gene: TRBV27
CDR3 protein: CASKLAGVETDTQYF
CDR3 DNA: TGTGCCAGTAAACTAGCGGGAGTAGAGACAGATACGCAGTATTTT

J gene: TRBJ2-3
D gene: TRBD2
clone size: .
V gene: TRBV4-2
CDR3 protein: CASSLGLAGEDTQYF
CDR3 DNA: TGTGCCAGCAGCCTAGGACTAGCGGGGGAGGATACGCAGTATTTT

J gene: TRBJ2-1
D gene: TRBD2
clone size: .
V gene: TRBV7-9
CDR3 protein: CASSPWTSGGPYNEQFF
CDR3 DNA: TGTGCCAGCAGCCCTTGGACTAGCGGGGGACCCTACAATGAGCAGTTCTTC

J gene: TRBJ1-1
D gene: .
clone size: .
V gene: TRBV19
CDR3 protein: CASSMILRTGSTEAFF
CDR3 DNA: TGTGCCAGTAGTATGATCCTCCGAACGGGGAGCACTGAAGCTTTCTTT

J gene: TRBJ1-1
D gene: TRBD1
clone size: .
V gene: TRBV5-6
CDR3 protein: CASSLELGTGQGNTEAFF
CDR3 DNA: TGTGCCAGCAGCTTGGAATTAGGGACAGGGCAGGGTAACACTGAAGCTTTCTTT

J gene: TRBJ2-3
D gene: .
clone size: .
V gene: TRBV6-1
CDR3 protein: CASSEETQYF
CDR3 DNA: TGTGCCAGCAGTGAGGAGACGCAGTATTTT

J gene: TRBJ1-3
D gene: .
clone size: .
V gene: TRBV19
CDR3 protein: CAGGDASSGNTIYF
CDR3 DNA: TGTGCCGGCGGGGACGCCAGCTCTGGAAACACCATATATTTT

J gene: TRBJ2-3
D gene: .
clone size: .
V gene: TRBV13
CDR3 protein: CASSPRKVEDTQYF
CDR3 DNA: TGTGCCAGCAGTCCACGAAAGGTGGAGGATACGCAGTATTTT

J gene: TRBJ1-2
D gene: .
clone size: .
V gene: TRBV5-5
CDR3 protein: CASSLGQGPYGYTF
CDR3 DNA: TGTGCCAGCAGCTTGGGGCAGGGTCCCTATGGCTACACCTTC

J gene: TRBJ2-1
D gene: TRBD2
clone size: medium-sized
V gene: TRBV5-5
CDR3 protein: CASSSRPSGNEQFF
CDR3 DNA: TGTGCCAGCAGCTCCCGTCCTAGCGGGAATGAGCAGTTCTTC

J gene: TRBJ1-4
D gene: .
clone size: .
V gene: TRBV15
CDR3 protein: CATRAGGLNEKLFF
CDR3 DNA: TGTGCCACCAGGGCTGGGGGACTTAATGAAAAACTGTTTTTT

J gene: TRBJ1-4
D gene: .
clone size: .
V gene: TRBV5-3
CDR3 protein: CARSPHRVDREKLFF
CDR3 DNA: TGTGCCAGAAGTCCCCACAGGGTTGACAGGGAAAAACTGTTTTTT

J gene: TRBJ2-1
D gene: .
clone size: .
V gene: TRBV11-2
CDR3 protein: CASSPKVVAEDVANEQFF
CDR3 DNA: TGTGCCAGCAGCCCGAAGGTAGTAGCGGAAGATGTCGCCAATGAGCAGTTCTTC

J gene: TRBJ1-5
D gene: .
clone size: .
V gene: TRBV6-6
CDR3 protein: CASSFTDQPQHF
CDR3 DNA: TGTGCCAGCAGTTTCACGGATCAGCCCCAGCATTTT

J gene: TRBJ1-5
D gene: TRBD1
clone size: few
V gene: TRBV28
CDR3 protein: CASSTFAGQGAEQPQHF
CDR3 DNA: TGTGCCAGCAGTACCTTCGCGGGACAGGGGGCCGAACAGCCCCAGCATTTT

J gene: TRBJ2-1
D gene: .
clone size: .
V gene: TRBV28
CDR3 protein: CASTPGGQLGFYNEQFF
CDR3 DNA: TGTGCCAGCACCCCCGGGGGACAGCTCGGGTTTTACAATGAGCAGTTCTTC

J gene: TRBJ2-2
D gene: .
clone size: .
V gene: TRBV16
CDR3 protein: CASSQSDSRTGELFF
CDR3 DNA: TGTGCCAGCAGCCAATCTGACAGTCGTACCGGGGAGCTGTTTTTT

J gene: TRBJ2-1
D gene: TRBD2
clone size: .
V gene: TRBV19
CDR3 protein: CASSITTSGSNNEQFF
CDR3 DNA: TGTGCCAGTAGTATCACCACTAGCGGGAGCAACAATGAGCAGTTCTTC

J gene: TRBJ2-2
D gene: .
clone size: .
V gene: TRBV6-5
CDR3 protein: CASAWQVYTGELFF
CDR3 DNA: TGTGCCAGCGCTTGGCAGGTATACACCGGGGAGCTGTTTTTT

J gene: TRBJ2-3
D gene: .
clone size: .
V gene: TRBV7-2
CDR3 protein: CASSSEGENTDTQYF
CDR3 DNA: TGTGCCAGCAGCTCCGAGGGAGAAAACACAGATACGCAGTATTTT

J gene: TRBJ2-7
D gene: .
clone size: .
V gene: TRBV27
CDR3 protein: CASSPRGLDYSEQYF
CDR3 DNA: TGTGCCAGCAGTCCCCGGGGGTTGGACTACTCCGAGCAGTACTTC

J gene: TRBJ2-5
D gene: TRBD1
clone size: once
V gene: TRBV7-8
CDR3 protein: CASSLYDRGETQYF
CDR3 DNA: TGTGCCAGCAGCTTATACGACAGGGGAGAGACCCAGTACTTC

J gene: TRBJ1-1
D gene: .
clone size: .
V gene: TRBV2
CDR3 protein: CASSEDKNTEAFF
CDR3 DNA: TGTGCCAGCAGTGAAGATAAGAACACTGAAGCTTTCTTT

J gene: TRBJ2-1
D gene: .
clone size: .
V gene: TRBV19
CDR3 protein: CASSISGSSYNEQFF
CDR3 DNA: TGTGCCAGTAGTATATCGGGAAGCTCCTACAATGAGCAGTTCTTC

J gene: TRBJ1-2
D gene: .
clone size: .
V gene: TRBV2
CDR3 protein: CASSETPRESGYTF
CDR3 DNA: TGTGCCAGCAGTGAAACCCCTCGGGAATCTGGCTACACCTTC

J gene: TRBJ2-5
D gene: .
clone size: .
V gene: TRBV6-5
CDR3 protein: CASRVGGDETQYF
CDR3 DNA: TGTGCCAGCAGGGTAGGGGGGGACGAGACCCAGTACTTC

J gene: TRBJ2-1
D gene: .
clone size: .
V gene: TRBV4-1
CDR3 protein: CASSQDPWSWGPGSYNEQFF
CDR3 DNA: TGCGCCAGCAGCCAAGATCCTTGGTCATGGGGGCCCGGCTCCTACAATGAGCAGTTCTTC

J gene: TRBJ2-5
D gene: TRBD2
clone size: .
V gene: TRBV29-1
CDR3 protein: CSVGLAETQYF
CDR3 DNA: TGCAGCGTGGGACTAGCGGAGACCCAGTACTTC

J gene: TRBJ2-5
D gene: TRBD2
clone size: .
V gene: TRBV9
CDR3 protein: CASSPQPLAGGETQYF
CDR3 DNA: TGTGCCAGCAGCCCCCAACCACTAGCGGGAGGGGAGACCCAGTACTTC